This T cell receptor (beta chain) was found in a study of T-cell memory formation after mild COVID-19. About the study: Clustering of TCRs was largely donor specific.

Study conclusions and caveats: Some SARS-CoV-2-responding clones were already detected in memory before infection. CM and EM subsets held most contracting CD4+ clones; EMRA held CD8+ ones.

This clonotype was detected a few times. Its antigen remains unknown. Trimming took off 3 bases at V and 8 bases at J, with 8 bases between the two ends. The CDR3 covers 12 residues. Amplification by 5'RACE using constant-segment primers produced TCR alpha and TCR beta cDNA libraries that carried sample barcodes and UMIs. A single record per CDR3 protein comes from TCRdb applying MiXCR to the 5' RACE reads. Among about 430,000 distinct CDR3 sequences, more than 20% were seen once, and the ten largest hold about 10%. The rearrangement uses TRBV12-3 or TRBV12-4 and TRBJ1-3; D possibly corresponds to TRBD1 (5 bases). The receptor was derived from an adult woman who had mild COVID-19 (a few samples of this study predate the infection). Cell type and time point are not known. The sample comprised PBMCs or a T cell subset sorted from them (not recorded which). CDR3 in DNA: TGTGCCAGCAGTTTCGGGGGGGACACCATATATTTT. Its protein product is CASSFGGDTIYF.